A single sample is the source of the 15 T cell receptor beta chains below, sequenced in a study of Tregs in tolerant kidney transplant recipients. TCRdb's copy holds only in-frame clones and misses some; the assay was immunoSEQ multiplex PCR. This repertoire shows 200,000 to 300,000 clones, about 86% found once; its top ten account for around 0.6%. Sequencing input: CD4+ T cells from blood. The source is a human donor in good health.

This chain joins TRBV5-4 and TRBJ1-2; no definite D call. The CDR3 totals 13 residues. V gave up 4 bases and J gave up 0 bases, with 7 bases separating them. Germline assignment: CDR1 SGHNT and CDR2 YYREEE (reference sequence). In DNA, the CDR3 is TGTGCCAGCAGCGTACCCGCTAACTATGGCTACACCTTC. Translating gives CASSVPANYGYTF.

The CDR3 spells CASSRQGAGTDTQYF. The CDR3 DNA follows: TGTGCCAGCTCACGACAGGGGGCTGGCACAGATACGCAGTATTTT. The J gene is TRBJ2-3, the V gene TRBV18, with 10 bases aligning to TRBD1. CDR3 length equals 15 residues. Germline CDR1 and CDR2: KGHSH and LQKENI. The J segment lost 1 base and the V segment lost 4 bases, leaving 2 bases of the junction unmatched.

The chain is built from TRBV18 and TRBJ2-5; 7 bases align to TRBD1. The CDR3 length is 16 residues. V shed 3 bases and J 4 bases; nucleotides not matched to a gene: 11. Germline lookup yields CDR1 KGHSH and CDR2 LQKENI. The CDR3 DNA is TGTGCCAGCTCACCCCGGGTCAGGGGGATCGGAGAGACCCAGTACTTC. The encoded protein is CASSPRVRGIGETQYF.

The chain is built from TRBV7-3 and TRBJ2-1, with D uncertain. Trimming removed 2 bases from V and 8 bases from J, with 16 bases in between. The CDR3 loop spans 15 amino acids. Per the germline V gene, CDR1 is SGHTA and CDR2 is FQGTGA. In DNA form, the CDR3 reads TGTGCCAGCAGCTTAGGCAGGTCGGACGGCCATGAGCAGTTCTTC. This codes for CASSLGRSDGHEQFF.

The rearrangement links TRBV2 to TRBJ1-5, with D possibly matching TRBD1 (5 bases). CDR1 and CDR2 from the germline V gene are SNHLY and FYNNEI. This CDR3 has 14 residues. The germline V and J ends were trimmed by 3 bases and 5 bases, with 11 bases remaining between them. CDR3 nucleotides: TGTGCCAGCAGTGACAGGACACAATATCAGCCCCAGCATTTT. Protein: CASSDRTQYQPQHF.

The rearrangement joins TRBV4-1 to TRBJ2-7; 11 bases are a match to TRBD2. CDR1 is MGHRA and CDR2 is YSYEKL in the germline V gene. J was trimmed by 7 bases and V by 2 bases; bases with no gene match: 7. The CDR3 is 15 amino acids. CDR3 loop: CASSQILAGVREQYF. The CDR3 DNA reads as TGCGCCAGCAGCCAAATACTAGCGGGGGTTAGGGAGCAGTACTTC.

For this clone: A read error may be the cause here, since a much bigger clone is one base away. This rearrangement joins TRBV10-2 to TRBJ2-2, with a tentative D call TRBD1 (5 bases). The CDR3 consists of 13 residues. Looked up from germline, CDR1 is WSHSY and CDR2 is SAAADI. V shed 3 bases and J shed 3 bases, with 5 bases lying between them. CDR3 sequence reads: CASSDRDTGELFF. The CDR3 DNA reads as TGCGCCAGCAGTGACAGGGACACCGGGGAGCTGTTTTTT.

The DNA for the CDR3 is TGTGCCAGCAGCCCCTTTGGGGGTTCGGGCAATCAGCCCCAGCATTTT. Protein product: CASSPFGGSGNQPQHF. The genes are TRBV28 and TRBJ1-5, with D perhaps matching TRBD1 (5 bases). CDR1 is MDHEN, CDR2 SYDVKM, per germline. V lost 6 bases and J lost 2, with 17 bases in between. The CDR3 sequence is 16 residues long.

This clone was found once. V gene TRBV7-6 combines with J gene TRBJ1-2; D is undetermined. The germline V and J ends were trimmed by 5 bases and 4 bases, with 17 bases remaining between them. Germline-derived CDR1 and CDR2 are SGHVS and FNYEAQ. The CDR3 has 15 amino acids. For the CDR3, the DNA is TGTGCCAGCAGCACCCTGAGAGAAATCCTCTATGGCTACACCTTC. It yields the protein CASSTLREILYGYTF.

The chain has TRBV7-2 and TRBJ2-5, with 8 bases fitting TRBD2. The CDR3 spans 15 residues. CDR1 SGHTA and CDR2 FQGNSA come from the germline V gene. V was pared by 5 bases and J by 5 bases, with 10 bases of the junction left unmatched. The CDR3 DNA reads TGTGCCAGCAGCCTACAGGCGGGGGGCCGGGAGACCCAGTACTTC. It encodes CASSLQAGGRETQYF.

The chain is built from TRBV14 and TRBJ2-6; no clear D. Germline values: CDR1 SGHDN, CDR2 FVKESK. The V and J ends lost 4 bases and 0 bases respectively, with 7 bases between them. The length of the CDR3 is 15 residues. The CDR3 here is CASSPLGSGANVLTF. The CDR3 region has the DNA TGTGCCAGCAGCCCCTTGGGCTCTGGGGCCAACGTCCTGACTTTC.

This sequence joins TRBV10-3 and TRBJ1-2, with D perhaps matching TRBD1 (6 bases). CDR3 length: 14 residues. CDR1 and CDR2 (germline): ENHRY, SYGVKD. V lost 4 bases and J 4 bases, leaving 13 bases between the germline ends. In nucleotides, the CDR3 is TGTGCCATCAGTGTCCAGGGGAGCCCCTATGGCTACACCTTC. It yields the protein CAISVQGSPYGYTF.

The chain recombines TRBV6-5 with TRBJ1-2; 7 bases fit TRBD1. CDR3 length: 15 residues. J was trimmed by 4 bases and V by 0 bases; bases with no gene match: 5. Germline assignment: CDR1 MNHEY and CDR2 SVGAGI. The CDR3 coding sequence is TGTGCCAGCAGTTACTCACTACAGGGGACCTATGGCTACACCTTC. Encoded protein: CASSYSLQGTYGYTF.

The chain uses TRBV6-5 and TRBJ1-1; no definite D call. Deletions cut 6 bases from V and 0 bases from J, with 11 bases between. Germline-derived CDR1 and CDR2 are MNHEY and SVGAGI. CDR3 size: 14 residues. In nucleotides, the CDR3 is TGTGCCAGCAGCCGCCCCAATATGAACACTGAAGCTTTCTTT. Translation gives CASSRPNMNTEAFF.

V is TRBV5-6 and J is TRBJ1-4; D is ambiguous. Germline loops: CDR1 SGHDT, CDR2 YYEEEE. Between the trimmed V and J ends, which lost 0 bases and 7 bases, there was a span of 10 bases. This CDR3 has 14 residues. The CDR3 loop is CASSLESRGEKLFF. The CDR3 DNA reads TGTGCCAGCAGCTTGGAAAGTCGGGGTGAAAAACTGTTTTTT.